One sample yielded the 30 T cell receptor beta chains listed below, sequenced in a study of response to subunit inactivated influenza vaccine. TCRdb reprocessed the RT-PCR reads via MiXCR and lists one record per CDR3 protein. The table lists about 540,000 distinct CDR3 sequences, approximately 15% of them singletons. The sample was PBMCs from blood, taken roughly 12 days after vaccination. These TCRs come from a man over 45 who received an inactivated influenza vaccine.

This clonotype was observed a few times. This chain joins TRBV16 and TRBJ2-2; D unclear. Germline V lookup: CDR1 KGHSY, CDR2 FQNENV. Trimming took 5 bases from V and 3 from J, leaving 10 bases between them. CDR3 length equals 14 residues. The DNA for the CDR3 is TGTGCCAGCAGCGAAGGACCCCACACCGGGGAGCTGTTTTTT. Translating it yields CASSEGPHTGELFF.

This clonotype was found a few times. The chain combines TRBV5-1 with TRBJ2-2, with D possibly TRBD1 on 6 matching bases. Trimming left V 5 bases short and J 3 bases short, with 14 bases between. The CDR3 consists of 15 residues. Looked up from germline, CDR1 is SGHRS and CDR2 is YFSETQ. In DNA form, the CDR3 reads TGCGCCAGCAGACAGAACCCAGGGGACACCGGGGAGCTGTTTTTT. Translating it yields CASRQNPGDTGELFF.

This clonotype was detected only a few times. The chain links TRBV6-1 to TRBJ1-5; the D is unclear. This CDR3 spans 15 amino acids. Trimming removed 6 bases from V and 0 bases from J, with 12 bases in between. CDR1 MNHNS and CDR2 SASEGT come from the germline V gene. The CDR3 sequence is CASRKLAVSNQPQHF. For the CDR3, the DNA is TGTGCCAGCAGAAAGCTAGCGGTTAGCAATCAGCCCCAGCATTTT.

The chain couples TRBV14 to TRBJ1-1; TRBD1 is a possible D gene (6 bases). The ends were cut back, 5 bases at V and 1 base at J, with 20 bases in the middle. Per the germline V gene, CDR1 is SGHDN and CDR2 is FVKESK. This CDR3 has 17 amino acids. The CDR3 region has the DNA TGTGCCAGCAGCTCCCTAGGAACAGGGAGGAAGAACACTGAAGCTTTCTTT. This sequence encodes CASSSLGTGRKNTEAFF.

This clonotype was seen only a few times. The rearrangement uses TRBV20-1 and TRBJ2-2, with TRBD1 identical over 11 bases. The length of the CDR3 is 15 residues. The J segment lost 7 bases and the V segment lost 0 bases, leaving 4 bases of the junction unmatched. The germline CDR1 and CDR2 sequences are DFQATT and SNEGSKA (reference sequence). CDR3 in DNA: TGCAGTGCTAGAGACGGGACAGGGGGGTTCGGGGAGCTGTTTTTT. Residues: CSARDGTGGFGELFF.

DNA of the CDR3: TGCGCCAGCAGCCCCTCCGGGACAGGGAATTACGAGCAGTACTTC. Amino acid sequence: CASSPSGTGNYEQYF. V and J are TRBV4-3 and TRBJ2-7; 9 bases fit TRBD1. Germline V CDR1 and CDR2: LGHNA, YSLEER. The CDR3 spans 15 residues. J was trimmed by 4 bases and V by 4 bases; bases with no gene match: 8.

This rearrangement joins TRBV6-1 to TRBJ2-3, with 9 positions matching TRBD1. The J segment lost 3 bases and the V segment lost 7 bases, leaving 8 bases of the junction unmatched. Germline loops: CDR1 MNHNS, CDR2 SASEGT. The CDR3 totals 15 residues. DNA of the CDR3: TGTGCCAGCAATCACAGGGGGCTCCTTACAGATACGCAGTATTTT. It specifies CASNHRGLLTDTQYF.

The rearrangement links TRBV4-1 to TRBJ1-5; D unclear. The CDR3 spans 17 residues. Germline V gives CDR1 MGHRA, CDR2 YSYEKL. Trimming removed 1 base from V and 2 bases from J, with 15 bases in between. In DNA form, the CDR3 reads TGCGCCAGCAGCCAAGGGGAACAAGGGTCCGGCAATCAGCCCCAGCATTTT. It is translated as CASSQGEQGSGNQPQHF.

About this clonotype: The junction differs from germline at one of its ends, possibly a read error. The rearrangement uses TRBV5-1 and TRBJ1-2; 8 positions agree with TRBD1. CDR3 length equals 13 residues. Germline V CDR1 and CDR2: SGHRS, YFSETQ. CDR3 residues: CVSSLGQENGYTF. For the CDR3, the DNA is TGCGTCAGCAGCCTGGGACAGGAAAATGGCTACACCTTC.

V gene TRBV20-1 combines with J gene TRBJ2-5; a possible D gene is TRBD1 (5 bases). The CDR3 spans 12 residues. CDR1 is DFQATT, CDR2 SNEGSKA, per germline (reference sequence). The CDR3 protein is CRQQADQETQYF. The CDR3 DNA reads TGCAGGCAACAGGCGGATCAAGAGACCCAGTACTTC.

J is TRBJ2-7 and V is TRBV20-1, with 8 bases aligning to TRBD1. V lost 3 bases to trimming and J lost 4 bases; unmatched junction nucleotides: 5. Looked up from germline, CDR1 is DFQATT and CDR2 is SNEGSKA (reference sequence). The CDR3 sequence is 13 residues long. The CDR3 protein is CSARHRGRYEQYF. CDR3 nucleotide sequence: TGCAGTGCTAGGCACAGGGGGAGATACGAGCAGTACTTC.

The sample holds a few counts of this clonotype. The rearrangement uses TRBV6-6 and TRBJ1-6; unclear D gene. Germline CDR1 reads MNHNY; CDR2 reads SVGAGI (reference sequence). CDR3 length: 13 residues. V dropped 2 bases and J dropped 4 bases, with 3 bases sitting between them. In nucleotides, the CDR3 is TGTGCCAGCAGTTACGAATATAATTCACCCCTCCACTTT. Its translation: CASSYEYNSPLHF.

The chain links TRBV10-3 to TRBJ1-1, with D perhaps matching TRBD1 (5 bases). The CDR3 loop spans 13 amino acids. Deletions cut 10 bases from V and 1 base from J, with 13 bases between. CDR1 is ENHRY, CDR2 SYGVKD, per germline. This CDR3 reads CASTGQANTEAFF. CDR3 nucleotides: TGTGCCAGCACTGGACAAGCGAACACTGAAGCTTTCTTT.

CDR3 in amino acids: CASSQDWGTGGLDTQYF. The CDR3 nucleotides read TGCGCCAGCAGCCAAGATTGGGGGACAGGGGGGTTAGATACGCAGTATTTT. The chain joins TRBV4-3 to TRBJ2-3; 11 bases are shared with TRBD1. Trimming took 0 bases from V and 5 from J; bases not matched to a gene: 7. The germline CDR1 and CDR2 sequences are LGHNA and YSLEER. The CDR3 consists of 17 residues.

The chain is built from TRBV30 and TRBJ1-5, with TRBD1 identical over 7 bases. The CDR3 is 17 residues long. The V gene's germline CDR1 is GTSNPN and CDR2 SVGIG (reference sequence). The trim removed 3 bases at V and 0 bases at J, leaving 11 bases unmatched. The chain's CDR3 is CAWSASRGQFSNQPQHF. In nucleotides, the CDR3 is TGTGCCTGGAGCGCCTCCCGGGGACAGTTTAGCAATCAGCCCCAGCATTTT. Variable domain in full (rest from reference TRBV30 and TRBJ1-5): SQTIHQWPATLVQPVGSPLSLECTVEGTSNPNLYWYRQAAGRGLQLLFYSVGIGQISSEVPQNLSASRPQDRQFILSSKKLLLSDSGFYLCAWSASRGQFSNQPQHFGDGTRLSIL.

J is TRBJ2-3 and V is TRBV19, with 7 positions matching TRBD1. The CDR3 sequence is 15 residues long. Germline V gene data show CDR1 as LNHDA and CDR2 as SQIVND (reference sequence). Germline trimming cut 4 bases from V and 0 bases from J; bases unmatched to any gene: 4. CDR3 coding DNA: TGTGCCAGTAGTACCGGGACAGCTAGCACAGATACGCAGTATTTT. Translating gives CASSTGTASTDTQYF.

The V and J genes are TRBV2 and TRBJ2-3; the D gene is possibly TRBD2 (5 bases). The germline V gene has CDR1 SNHLY and CDR2 FYNNEI. V was cut by 4 bases and J by 8 bases, with 19 bases left in between. The CDR3 extends over 15 amino acids. DNA of the CDR3: TGTGCCAGCAGTGGAGTCAGAAGGTCCGGAGGTACGCAGTATTTT. Translation gives CASSGVRRSGGTQYF.

This clonotype has a handful of counts. The V gene is TRBV10-2, the J gene TRBJ2-7; 8 bases align to TRBD1. Germline V gene lookup returns CDR1 WSHSY and CDR2 SAAADI. The V and J ends lost 3 bases and 3 bases, in that order; junction bases with no gene match: 7. The CDR3 extends over 15 amino acids. The CDR3 protein is CASSDLGQENYEQYF. The CDR3 region has the DNA TGCGCCAGCAGTGATTTGGGACAGGAAAACTACGAGCAGTACTTC.

Only a few counts were recorded for this clonotype. The final CDR3 position lacks the conserved phenylalanine or tryptophan, pointing to a likely read error. The chain couples TRBV9 to TRBJ2-3, with 8 bases matching TRBD1. V was pared by 1 base and J by 0 bases, with 4 bases of the junction left unmatched. From germline, CDR1 is SGDLS and CDR2 YYNGEE. The length of the CDR3 is 16 residues. In nucleotides, the CDR3 is TGTGCCAGCAGCGTAACCGGGACAGGAAGCACAGATACGCAGTATATT. This gives the protein CASSVTGTGSTDTQYI.

V and J are TRBV10-2 and TRBJ2-7; the match to TRBD1 covers 7 bases. Germline CDR1 reads WSHSY; CDR2 reads SAAADI. This CDR3 is 15 amino acids long. Trimming removed 10 bases from V and 3 bases from J; junction bases left unmatched: 15. The CDR3 spells CATKLSGTAFYEQYF. DNA for the CDR3: TGCGCCACCAAACTATCCGGGACAGCCTTCTACGAGCAGTACTTC.

The rearrangement joins TRBV12-3 or TRBV12-4 to TRBJ2-1; no definite D call. This CDR3 spans 15 amino acids. V was trimmed by 5 bases and J by 3 bases, leaving 14 bases between them. CDR3 amino acids: CASSASPWVYNEQFF. Written as DNA, the CDR3 is TGTGCCAGCAGTGCCAGCCCATGGGTCTACAATGAGCAGTTCTTC.

This chain uses TRBV20-1 with TRBJ2-7; D is perhaps TRBD1 (7 bases). CDR1 and CDR2 from the germline V gene are DFQATT and SNEGSKA (reference sequence). V was trimmed by 0 bases and J by 2 bases, leaving 20 bases between them. The CDR3 totals 17 residues. This CDR3 is CSARDLKSAGQTYEQYF. The CDR3 DNA is TGCAGTGCTAGAGATCTCAAGAGCGCGGGACAGACCTACGAGCAGTACTTC.

The J gene is TRBJ2-5, the V gene TRBV20-1; a weak D match, TRBD2 (6 bases). With 3 bases removed from V and 5 bases from J, the gap between germline ends came to 19 bases. The CDR3 sequence is 15 residues long. The germline V gene encodes CDR1 DFQATT and CDR2 SNEGSKA (reference sequence). CDR3 bases: TGCAGTGCTAGGTCGCCGGGGGTGCAAATGGAGACCCAGTACTTC. As protein: CSARSPGVQMETQYF.

This clonotype was detected only a few times. This sequence joins TRBV5-1 and TRBJ2-7, with D perhaps matching TRBD2 (6 bases). Deletions cut 6 bases from V and 0 bases from J, with 13 bases between. The CDR3 is 14 amino acids. Germline V gene lookup returns CDR1 SGHRS and CDR2 YFSETQ. The DNA of the CDR3 is TGCGCCAGCACCCTGGAGGGGAACTCCTACGAGCAGTACTTC. It encodes CASTLEGNSYEQYF.

The rearrangement uses TRBV7-6 and TRBJ1-6; 7 bases map to TRBD1. Trimming at V came to 5 bases and at J to 9 bases, leaving 7 bases not matched to a gene. Germline CDR1 reads SGHVS; CDR2 reads FNYEAQ. CDR3 length: 14 residues. This CDR3 is CASSRQGLGSPLHF. The CDR3, as DNA: TGTGCCAGCAGCAGACAGGGACTGGGTTCACCCCTCCACTTT.

The chain recombines TRBV6-2 or TRBV6-3 with TRBJ2-4, with D unresolved. The CDR3 loop spans 12 amino acids. The germline V gene has CDR1 MNHEY and CDR2 SVGEGT. V gave up 9 bases and J gave up 5 bases, with 11 bases separating them. The CDR3 DNA reads as TGTGCCAGTAAAAGCCTACAAAACATTCAGTACTTC. Translated, it gives CASKSLQNIQYF.

This chain joins TRBV29-1 and TRBJ1-1; D not certain. CDR3 length: 12 amino acids. In germline, CDR1 is SQVTM, CDR2 ANQGSEA. CDR3 protein: CRAGPQGTEAFF. For the CDR3, the DNA is TGCAGGGCCGGGCCGCAAGGCACTGAAGCTTTCTTT.

The gene calls are TRBV20-1 and TRBJ2-7; possible D gene TRBD2, 5 bases. The CDR3 length is 13 residues. The V gene's germline CDR1 is DFQATT and CDR2 SNEGSKA (reference sequence). V was clipped by 3 bases and J by 0 bases, with 9 bases between them. The CDR3 is CSASTSYSYEQYF. The CDR3 DNA follows: TGCAGTGCTAGCACTAGTTACTCCTACGAGCAGTACTTC.

This clonotype was recorded a few times. The rearrangement joins TRBV20-1 to TRBJ2-1; D not certain. V shed 5 bases and J shed 0 bases, with 11 bases lying between them. CDR1 and CDR2 (germline): DFQATT, SNEGSKA (reference sequence). The length of the CDR3 is 14 residues. The CDR3 region is CSALKLSSYNEQFF. Written as DNA, the CDR3 is TGCAGTGCTTTAAAACTCTCCTCCTACAATGAGCAGTTCTTC.

This clonotype was seen at least ten times. This chain connects TRBV28 to TRBJ1-4; 8 nucleotides match TRBD1. The CDR3 has 16 residues. Germline V lookup: CDR1 MDHEN, CDR2 SYDVKM. V dropped 5 bases and J dropped 5; count of bases not matched to a gene: 10. The CDR3 loop is CASSHRRTGWNEKLFF. CDR3 DNA: TGTGCCAGCAGTCACCGCAGGACAGGGTGGAATGAAAAACTGTTTTTT.